The 2 T cell receptor beta chains listed next were all sequenced from one sample in a study of blood T cell repertoires in COVID-19 (dated by TCRdb to the early 2020s). The library was generated by the immunoSEQ multiplex PCR assay. Sourced from immuneACCESS, this table was stored by TCRdb with only in-frame sequences that have V and J called. A share of the clones is absent; for the studies checked, an unresolved V gene accounts for under half, and the remainder has no known explanation. For this sample there are approximately 200,000 clones; roughly four fifths appear just once. The ten largest clones capture 7.5% of the sample. Sequenced material: PBMCs or T cells enriched from blood (not recorded which). These receptors were obtained from a man aged 35 to 55 who had recovered from COVID-19.

Remarks on this clone: A much larger clone lies one base from this, so it may be a read error. In the same sample, other DNA sequences code for this CDR3. The chain has TRBV11-2 and TRBJ2-5; 8 positions agree with TRBD1. From germline, CDR1 is SGHAT and CDR2 FQNNGV. The CDR3 is made up of 13 amino acids. Losses at the gene ends were 5 bases for V and 4 bases for J; bases not matched to a gene: 3. The CDR3 here is CASSRGQGETQYF. The CDR3 region has the DNA TGTGCCAGCAGCCGCGGACAGGGAGAGACCCAGTACTTC.

The chain couples TRBV12-3 or TRBV12-4 to TRBJ2-1, with D perhaps matching TRBD1 (6 bases). The length of the CDR3 is 13 residues. The V gene lost 5 bases and the J gene lost 10 bases, with 15 bases spanning the gap. CDR3 sequence: CASSKNRAWEQFF. In DNA, the CDR3 is TGTGCCAGCAGTAAAAACAGGGCTTGGGAGCAGTTCTTC.